This T cell receptor (beta chain) appears in the sequencing data of a study of cytomegalovirus exposure and HLA in healthy donors. Findings and caveats of the study: An analysis was carried out later, and it reportedly showed fewer N-insertions in an Asian-associated ancestry cluster than the roughly 670-donor mean. The investigators catalogued 150 to 200 TCR beta chains as cytomegalovirus-associated. Presence/absence analyses assumed roughly uniform sequencing depth across donors.

This CDR3 comprises 17 residues. Germline lookup yields CDR1 LGHNA and CDR2 YSLEER. The J segment lost 8 bases and the V segment lost 0 bases, leaving 11 bases of the junction unmatched. This clone has more than one count but fewer than ten. Its antigen is currently unknown. PCR was performed using 60 Vbeta and 13 Jbeta primers. Profiling relied on immunoSEQ multiplex PCR, and the TCRdb table lists in-frame clones only, not all of them. The table has 200,000 to 300,000 clones, roughly 81% seen once; the top ten hold 1.5% to 2.5%. The V gene is TRBV4-3, the J gene TRBJ2-1, with 9 bases identical to TRBD2. This clonotype was obtained from a woman aged 40 to 50 in good health and CMV-seropositive. Sequencing used PBMCs. As DNA, the CDR3 is TGCGCCAGCAGCCAAGATTTGACAGCGGGAGGAAGGCATGAGCAGTTCTTC. Protein: CASSQDLTAGGRHEQFF.